The rows below give T cell receptor beta chains drawn from one sample of a study of blood T cell repertoires in COVID-19. The method was immunoSEQ multiplex PCR; TCRdb's version includes in-frame clones alone and lacks a portion of them. The data hold some 93,000 clones, with about nine tenths observed a single time. Sequenced material: peripheral blood. These receptors were taken from a man aged 50 or older with acute or convalescent COVID-19. The CDR3 runs from the conserved cysteine through the conserved F or W. The order of the fields is clone size, D gene, V gene, J gene, CDR3 DNA, CDR3 protein. D genes are given only for firm matches. Clone size appears in some rows only: once, few, many, or a class for an expanded clone.

.,TRBD1,TRBV4-1,TRBJ1-3,TGCGCCAGCAGCCAATCCGGGACAGCGCCGGGTTTCTCTGGAAACACCATATATTTT,CASSQSGTAPGFSGNTIYF
.,TRBD1,TRBV3-1/TRBV3-2,TRBJ2-7,TGTGCCAGCAGCCAGACCGCCGGGACAGGGGGCTTCGAGCAGTACTTC,CASSQTAGTGGFEQYF
few,.,TRBV13,TRBJ2-7,TGTGCCAGCAGCGCCCGGACGGGACAATACGAGCAGTACTTC,CASSARTGQYEQYF
few,.,TRBV5-1,TRBJ1-2,TGCGCCAGCAGTCGGACAGACGCTAACTATGGCTACACCTTC,CASSRTDANYGYTF
.,.,TRBV25-1,TRBJ2-2,TGTGCCAGCAGTTCATTCAGGGTTGGGGCCGGGGAGCTGTTTTTT,CASSSFRVGAGELFF
.,.,TRBV29-1,TRBJ1-1,TGCAGCGTTGAAGGGGGGCAGGGGAACACTGAAGCTTTCTTT,CSVEGGQGNTEAFF
.,TRBD2,TRBV10-2,TRBJ2-1,TGCGCCAGCAGTGAGAGAAAAACTAGCGGGAGCTCCTACAATGAGCAGTTCTTC,CASSERKTSGSSYNEQFF
.,TRBD1,TRBV19,TRBJ1-5,TGTGCCAGTAGTAAAATCTCCGGGACAGGGTTCAATCAGCCCCAGCATTTT,CASSKISGTGFNQPQHF
.,TRBD2,TRBV5-1,TRBJ2-7,TGCGCCAGCAGCCGGGGGGGAACCTACGAGCAGTACTTC,CASSRGGTYEQYF
.,.,TRBV6-5,TRBJ1-2,TGTGCCAGCAGAGGGGGGGGCCCCACCTTC,CASRGGGPTF
.,.,TRBV10-3,TRBJ1-1,TGTGCCATCAGGCAGGCCACTGAAGCTTTCTTT,CAIRQATEAFF
.,.,TRBV18,TRBJ2-3,TGTGCCAGCTCACCAAGAGGAGGGCCCGCGGGCACAGATACGCAGTATTTT,CASSPRGGPAGTDTQYF
.,.,TRBV30,TRBJ1-3,TGTGCCTGGAGTGTACCCGCCACTGCACCTGGAAACACCATATATTTT,CAWSVPATAPGNTIYF
.,TRBD1,TRBV4-1,TRBJ1-2,TGCGCCAGCAGCCAAGCCAACGGCCGGACAGGGCTCTATGGCTACACCTTC,CASSQANGRTGLYGYTF
.,TRBD1,TRBV6-1,TRBJ1-5,TGTGCCAGCAGTGAAAGGGGGCTTGGCGGGGCCCAGCATTTT,CASSERGLGGAQHF
.,.,TRBV19,TRBJ2-1,TGTGCCAGTAGTAGGAGTAGCACGGGGGTTTACAATGAGCAGTTCTTC,CASSRSSTGVYNEQFF
.,.,TRBV14,TRBJ2-1,TGTGCCAGCAGCCAAGATCTAGCCACCGAGCAGTTCTTC,CASSQDLATEQFF
.,.,TRBV28,TRBJ1-4,TGTGCCAGCACTCCCGGGGGTCGGATCAATGAAAAACTGTTTTTT,CASTPGGRINEKLFF